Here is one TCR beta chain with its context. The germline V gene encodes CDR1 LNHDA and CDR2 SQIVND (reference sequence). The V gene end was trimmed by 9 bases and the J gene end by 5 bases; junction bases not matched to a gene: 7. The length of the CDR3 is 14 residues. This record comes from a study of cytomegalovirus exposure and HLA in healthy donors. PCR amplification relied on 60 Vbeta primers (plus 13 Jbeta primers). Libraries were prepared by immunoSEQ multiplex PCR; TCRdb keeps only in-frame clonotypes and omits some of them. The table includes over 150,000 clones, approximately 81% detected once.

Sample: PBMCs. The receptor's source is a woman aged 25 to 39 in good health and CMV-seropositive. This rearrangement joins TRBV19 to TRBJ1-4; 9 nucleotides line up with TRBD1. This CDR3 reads CASRSTGGNEKLFF. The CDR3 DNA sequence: TGTGCCAGCCGTTCGACAGGGGGAAATGAAAAACTGTTTTTT.